This T cell receptor (beta chain) was observed in a study of PD-1 blockade in classical Hodgkin lymphoma. Across the whole study: Administration of nivolumab to patients was at 3 mg/kg intravenously every 2 weeks. Regarding the study as a whole: Some patients began nivolumab under 1 year after ASCT. These patients were excluded from later analyses. Newly diagnosed patients were reported to start with lower TCR diversity than healthy donors.

All the patients suffered relapse after autologous stem cell transplantation, and brentuximab vedotin exposure differed. Best responses included complete response and partial response; otherwise, the best response was progressive disease. Regarding this clone: The antigen remains undetermined.

The repertoire was sequenced with immunoSEQ multiplex PCR; TCRdb's copy has only in-frame clones and lacks some. The data show about 110,000 clones, 80% to 90% seen once. This CDR3 comprises 14 residues. Germline V lookup: CDR1 MNHEY, CDR2 SVGAGI. V lost 10 bases, J lost 3 bases, and 15 bases lay in between. The sequence came from a human donor with classical Hodgkin lymphoma. The input for sequencing was peripheral blood mononuclear cells (PBMCs), taken before the second cycle of nivolumab. The chain combines TRBV6-5 with TRBJ2-2, with D tentatively TRBD1 or TRBD2 (5 bases each). The CDR3 nucleotides are TGTGCCACCCATTCAGGGACCTACACCGGGGAGCTGTTTTTT. This translates into CATHSGTYTGELFF.